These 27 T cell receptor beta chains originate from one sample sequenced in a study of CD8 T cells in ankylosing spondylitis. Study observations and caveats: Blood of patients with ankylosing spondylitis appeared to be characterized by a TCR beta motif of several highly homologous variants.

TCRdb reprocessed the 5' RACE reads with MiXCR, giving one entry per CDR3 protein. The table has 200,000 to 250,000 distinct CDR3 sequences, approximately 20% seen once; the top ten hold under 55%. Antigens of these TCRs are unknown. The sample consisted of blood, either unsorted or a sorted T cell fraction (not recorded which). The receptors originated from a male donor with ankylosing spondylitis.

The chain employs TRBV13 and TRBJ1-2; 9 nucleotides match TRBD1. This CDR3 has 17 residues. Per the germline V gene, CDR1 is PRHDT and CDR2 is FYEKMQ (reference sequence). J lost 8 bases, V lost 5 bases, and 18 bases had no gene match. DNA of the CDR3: TGTGCCAGCAGCCCCCGGGACAGGGTATGGATGACTAAAGGCTACACCTTC. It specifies CASSPRDRVWMTKGYTF.

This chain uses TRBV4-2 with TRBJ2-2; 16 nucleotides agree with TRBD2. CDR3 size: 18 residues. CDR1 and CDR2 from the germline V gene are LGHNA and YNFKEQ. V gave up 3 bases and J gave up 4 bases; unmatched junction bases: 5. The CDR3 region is CASSQGLAGGLGTGELFF. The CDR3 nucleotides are TGTGCCAGCAGCCAGGGACTAGCGGGGGGGCTCGGCACCGGGGAGCTGTTTTTT.

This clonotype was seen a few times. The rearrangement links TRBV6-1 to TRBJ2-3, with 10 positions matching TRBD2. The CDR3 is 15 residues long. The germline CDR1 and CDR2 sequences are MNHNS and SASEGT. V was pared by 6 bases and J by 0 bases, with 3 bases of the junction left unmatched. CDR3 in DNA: TGTGCCAGCAGAGGACTAGCGGCTAGCACAGATACGCAGTATTTT. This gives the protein CASRGLAASTDTQYF.

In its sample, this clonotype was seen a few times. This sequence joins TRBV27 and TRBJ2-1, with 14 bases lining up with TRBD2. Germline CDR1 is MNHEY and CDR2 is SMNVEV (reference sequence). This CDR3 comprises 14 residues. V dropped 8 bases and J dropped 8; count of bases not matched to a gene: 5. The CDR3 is CASGTSGSLDEQFF. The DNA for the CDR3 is TGTGCCAGCGGGACTAGCGGGAGTTTAGATGAGCAGTTCTTC.

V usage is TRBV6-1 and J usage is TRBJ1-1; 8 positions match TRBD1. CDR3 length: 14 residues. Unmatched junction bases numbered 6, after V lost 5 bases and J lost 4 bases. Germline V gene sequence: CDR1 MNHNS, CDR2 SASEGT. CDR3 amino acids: CASSPQGASTEAFF. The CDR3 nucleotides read TGTGCCAGCAGTCCGCAGGGGGCTAGCACTGAAGCTTTCTTT.

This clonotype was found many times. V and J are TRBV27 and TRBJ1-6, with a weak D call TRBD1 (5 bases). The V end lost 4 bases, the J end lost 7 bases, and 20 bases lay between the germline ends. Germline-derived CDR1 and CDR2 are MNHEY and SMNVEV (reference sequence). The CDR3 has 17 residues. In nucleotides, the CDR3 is TGTGCCAGCAGTTCACTATGGGGGATGGATGGCAATTCACCCCTCCACTTT. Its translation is CASSSLWGMDGNSPLHF.

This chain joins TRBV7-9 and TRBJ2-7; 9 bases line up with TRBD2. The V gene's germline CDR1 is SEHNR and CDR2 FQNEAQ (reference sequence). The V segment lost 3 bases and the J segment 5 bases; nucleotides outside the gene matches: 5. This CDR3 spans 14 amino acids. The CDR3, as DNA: TGTGCCAGCAGCTTCGGGGCGGGAGGGGACGAGCAGTACTTC. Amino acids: CASSFGAGGDEQYF.

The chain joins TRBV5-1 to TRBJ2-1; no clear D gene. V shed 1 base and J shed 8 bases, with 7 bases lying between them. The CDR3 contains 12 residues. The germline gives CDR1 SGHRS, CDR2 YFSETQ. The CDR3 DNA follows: TGCGCCAGCAGCTTGAGGTCGTATGAGCAGTTCTTC. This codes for CASSLRSYEQFF.

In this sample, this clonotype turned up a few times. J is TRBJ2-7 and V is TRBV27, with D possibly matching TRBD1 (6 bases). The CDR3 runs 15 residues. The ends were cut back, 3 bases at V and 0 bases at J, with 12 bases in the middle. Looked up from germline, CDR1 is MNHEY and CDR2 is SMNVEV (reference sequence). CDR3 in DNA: TGTGCCAGCAGTTTGGACGCAGGGGACTCCTACGAGCAGTACTTC. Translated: CASSLDAGDSYEQYF.

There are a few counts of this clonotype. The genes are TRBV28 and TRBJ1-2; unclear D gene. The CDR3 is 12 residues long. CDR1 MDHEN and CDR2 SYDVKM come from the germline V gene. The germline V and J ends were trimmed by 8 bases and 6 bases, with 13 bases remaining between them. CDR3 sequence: CASGDPGDGYTF. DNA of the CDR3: TGTGCCAGCGGAGATCCGGGTGATGGCTACACCTTC.

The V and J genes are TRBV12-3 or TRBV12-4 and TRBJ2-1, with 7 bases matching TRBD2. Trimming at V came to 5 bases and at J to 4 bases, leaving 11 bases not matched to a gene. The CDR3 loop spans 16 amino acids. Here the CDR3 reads CASSLPRLADYNEQFF. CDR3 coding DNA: TGTGCCAGCAGTCTCCCCCGGCTAGCGGATTACAATGAGCAGTTCTTC.

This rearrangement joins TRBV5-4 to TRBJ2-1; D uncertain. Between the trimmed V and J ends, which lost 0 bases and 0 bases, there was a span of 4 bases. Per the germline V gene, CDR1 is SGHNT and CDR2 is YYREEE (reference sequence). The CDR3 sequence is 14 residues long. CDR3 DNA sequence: TGTGCCAGCAGCTTGGTGGTCTCCTACAATGAGCAGTTCTTC. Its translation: CASSLVVSYNEQFF.

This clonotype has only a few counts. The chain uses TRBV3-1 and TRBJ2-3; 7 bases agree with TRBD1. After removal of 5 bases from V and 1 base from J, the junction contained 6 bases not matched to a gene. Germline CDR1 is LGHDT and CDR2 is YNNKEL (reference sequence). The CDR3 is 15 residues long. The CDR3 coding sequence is TGTGCCAGCAGCGTCGGGACAGACCGCACAGATACGCAGTATTTT. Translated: CASSVGTDRTDTQYF.

CDR3 sequence reads: CASSTRQGSYEQYF. CDR3 DNA sequence: TGTGCCAGCAGCACCCGACAGGGGTCTTACGAGCAGTACTTC. V usage is TRBV11-3 and J usage is TRBJ2-7; 8 positions agree with TRBD1. Germline assignment: CDR1 SGHNT and CDR2 YENEEA. This CDR3 has 14 residues. Germline trimming cut 5 bases from V and 4 bases from J; bases unmatched to any gene: 7.

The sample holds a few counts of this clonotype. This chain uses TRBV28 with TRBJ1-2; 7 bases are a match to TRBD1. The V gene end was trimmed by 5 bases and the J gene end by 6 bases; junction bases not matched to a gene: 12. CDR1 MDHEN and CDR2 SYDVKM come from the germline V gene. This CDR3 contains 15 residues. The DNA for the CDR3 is TGTGCCAGCAGTCCGGGACAGACCGTGCCGCATGGCTACACCTTC. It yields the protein CASSPGQTVPHGYTF.

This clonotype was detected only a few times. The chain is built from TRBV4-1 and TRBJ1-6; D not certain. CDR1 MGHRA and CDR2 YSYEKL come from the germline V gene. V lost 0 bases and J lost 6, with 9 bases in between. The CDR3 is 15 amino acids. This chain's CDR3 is CASSQEVRGNSPLHF. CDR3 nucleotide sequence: TGCGCCAGCAGCCAAGAAGTACGCGGTAATTCACCCCTCCACTTT.

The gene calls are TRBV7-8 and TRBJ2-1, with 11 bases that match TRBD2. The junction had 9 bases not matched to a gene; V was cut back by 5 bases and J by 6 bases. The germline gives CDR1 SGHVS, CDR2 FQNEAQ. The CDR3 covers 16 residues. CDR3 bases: TGTGCCAGCAGCCCGCTTACTAGCGGGAGTGGCAATGAGCAGTTCTTC. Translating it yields CASSPLTSGSGNEQFF. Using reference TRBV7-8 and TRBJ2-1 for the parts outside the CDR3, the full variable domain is GAGVSQSPRYKVAKRGQDVALRCDPISGHVSLFWYQQALGQGPEFLTYFQNEAQLDKSGLPSDRFFAERPEGSVSTLKIQRTQQEDSAVYLCASSPLTSGSGNEQFFGPGTRLTVL.

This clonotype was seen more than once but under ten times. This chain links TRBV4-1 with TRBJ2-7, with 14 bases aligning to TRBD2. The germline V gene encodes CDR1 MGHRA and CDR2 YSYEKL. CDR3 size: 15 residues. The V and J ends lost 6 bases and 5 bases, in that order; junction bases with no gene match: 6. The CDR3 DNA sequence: TGCGCCAGCAGTCTGACTAGCGGGAGGGCCCACGAGCAGTACTTC. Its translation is CASSLTSGRAHEQYF.

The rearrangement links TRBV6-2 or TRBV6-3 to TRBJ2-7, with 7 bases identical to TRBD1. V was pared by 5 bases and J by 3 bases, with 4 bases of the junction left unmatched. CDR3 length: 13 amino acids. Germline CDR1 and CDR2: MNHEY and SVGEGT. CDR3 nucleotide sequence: TGTGCCAGCAGTGGTCCAGGGGGCTACGAGCAGTACTTC. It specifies CASSGPGGYEQYF.

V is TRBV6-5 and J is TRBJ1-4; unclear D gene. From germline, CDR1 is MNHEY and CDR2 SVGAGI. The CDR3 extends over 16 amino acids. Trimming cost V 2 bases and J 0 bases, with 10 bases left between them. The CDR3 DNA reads TGTGCCAGCAGTTACGCTCCAAGCACAACTAATGAAAAACTGTTTTTT. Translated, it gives CASSYAPSTTNEKLFF.

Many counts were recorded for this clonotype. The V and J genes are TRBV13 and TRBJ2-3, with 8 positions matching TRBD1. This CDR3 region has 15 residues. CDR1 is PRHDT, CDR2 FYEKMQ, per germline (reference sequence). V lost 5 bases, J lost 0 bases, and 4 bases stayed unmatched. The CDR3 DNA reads TGTGCCAGCAGCCCCTGGACAGGGAGCACAGATACGCAGTATTTT. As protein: CASSPWTGSTDTQYF.

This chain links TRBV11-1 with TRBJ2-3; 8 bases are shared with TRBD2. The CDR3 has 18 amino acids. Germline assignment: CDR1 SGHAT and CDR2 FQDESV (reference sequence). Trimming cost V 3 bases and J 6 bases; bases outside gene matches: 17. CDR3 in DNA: TGTGCCAGCAGCTTTCTGACTAGCGACCTCTCAGGCGGGGATACGCAGTATTTT. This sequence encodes CASSFLTSDLSGGDTQYF.

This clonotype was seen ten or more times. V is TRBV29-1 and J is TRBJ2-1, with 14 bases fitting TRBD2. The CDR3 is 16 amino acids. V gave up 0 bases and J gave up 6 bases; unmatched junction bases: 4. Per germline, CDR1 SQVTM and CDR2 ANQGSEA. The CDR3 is CSVEETSGRAVNEQFF. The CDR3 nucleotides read TGCAGCGTTGAAGAGACTAGCGGGAGGGCCGTCAATGAGCAGTTCTTC.

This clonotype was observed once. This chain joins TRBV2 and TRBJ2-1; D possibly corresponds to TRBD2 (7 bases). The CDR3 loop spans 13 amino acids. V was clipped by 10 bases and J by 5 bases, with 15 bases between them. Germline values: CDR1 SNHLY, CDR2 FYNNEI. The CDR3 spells CATQHGGHNEQFF. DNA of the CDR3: TGTGCCACACAGCACGGGGGGCACAATGAGCAGTTCTTC. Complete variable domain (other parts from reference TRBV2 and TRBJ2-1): EPEVTQTPSHQVTQMGQEVILRCVPISNHLYFYWYRQILGQKVEFLVSFYNNEISEKSEIFDDQFSVERPDGSNFTLKIRSTKLEDSAMYFCATQHGGHNEQFFGPGTRLTVL.

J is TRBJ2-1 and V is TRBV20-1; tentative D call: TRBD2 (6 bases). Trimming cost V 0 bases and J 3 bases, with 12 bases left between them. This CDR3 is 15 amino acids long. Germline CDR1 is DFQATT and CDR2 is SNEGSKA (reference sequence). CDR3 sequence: CSARDFEGGYNEQFF. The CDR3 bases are TGCAGTGCTAGAGATTTTGAGGGAGGCTACAATGAGCAGTTCTTC.

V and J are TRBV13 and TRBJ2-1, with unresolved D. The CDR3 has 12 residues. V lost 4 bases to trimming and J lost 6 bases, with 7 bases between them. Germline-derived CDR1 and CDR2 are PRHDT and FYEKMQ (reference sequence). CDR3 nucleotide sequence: TGTGCCAGCAGCTCCGACGGCAATGAGCAGTTCTTC. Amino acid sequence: CASSSDGNEQFF.

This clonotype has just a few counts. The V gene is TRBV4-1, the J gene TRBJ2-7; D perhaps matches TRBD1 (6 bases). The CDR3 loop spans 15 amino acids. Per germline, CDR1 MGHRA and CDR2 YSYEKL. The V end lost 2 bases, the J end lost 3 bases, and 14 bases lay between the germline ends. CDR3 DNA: TGCGCCAGCAGCCAACCTGGGGGCAACTACTACGAGCAGTACTTC. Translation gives CASSQPGGNYYEQYF.